This TCR beta chain was identified in a study of CD8 T cells in ankylosing spondylitis. The CDR3 totals 15 residues. The germline V gene encodes CDR1 MGHRA and CDR2 YSYEKL. Trimming cost V 4 bases and J 4 bases; bases outside gene matches: 4. TCRdb re-analysed the 5' RACE reads in MiXCR, keeping a single row per CDR3 protein. The table shows 350,000 to 400,000 distinct CDR3 sequences, with approximately 22% occurring only once. This clonotype was observed a handful of times. This sequence was found in a male donor with ankylosing spondylitis or in good health (not recorded which). The sample consisted of blood, either unsorted or a sorted T cell fraction (not recorded which). The rearrangement joins TRBV4-1 to TRBJ2-2, with 9 bases matching TRBD1. The CDR3 protein is CASSRDRATTGELFF. CDR3 sequence (DNA): TGCGCCAGCAGCCGGGACAGGGCGACCACCGGGGAGCTGTTTTTT.